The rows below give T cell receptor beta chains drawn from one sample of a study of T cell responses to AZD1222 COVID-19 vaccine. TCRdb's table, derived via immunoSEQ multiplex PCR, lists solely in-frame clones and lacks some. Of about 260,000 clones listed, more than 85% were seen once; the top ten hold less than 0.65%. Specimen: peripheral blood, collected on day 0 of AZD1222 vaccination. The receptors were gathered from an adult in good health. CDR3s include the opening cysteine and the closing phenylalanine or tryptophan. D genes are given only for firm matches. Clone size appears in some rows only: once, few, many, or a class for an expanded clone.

TGTGCCATCAGGGCGGACTCATACAATGAGCAGTTCTTC | CAIRADSYNEQFF | TRBJ2-1 | NA | NA | TRBV10-3
TGTGCCAGCAGCCCACGCACGAGGGAGACCCAGTACTTC | CASSPRTRETQYF | TRBJ2-5 | NA | NA | TRBV7-9
TGTGCCACCACCGGGACCAGCTACAATGAGCAGTTCTTC | CATTGTSYNEQFF | TRBJ2-1 | NA | NA | TRBV10-3
TGTGCCAGCAGTGACCTCAGATCAGTCATGAACACTGAAGCTTTCTTT | CASSDLRSVMNTEAFF | TRBJ1-1 | NA | NA | TRBV6-1
TGTGCCAGCAGTTCCCCCGCCTACGAGCAGTACTTC | CASSSPAYEQYF | TRBJ2-7 | NA | NA | TRBV28
TGTGCCAGCAGTTACACAGGGGCCGGGGAGCTGTTTTTT | CASSYTGAGELFF | TRBJ2-2 | once | TRBD1 | TRBV6-5
TGTGCCACCAGCACCGACAGGTGGGGGAATGAAAAACTGTTTTTT | CATSTDRWGNEKLFF | TRBJ1-4 | once | NA | TRBV15
TGTGCCACCAGCAGAGATTCCCGAGGGGGCCAGCCCCAGCATTTT | CATSRDSRGGQPQHF | TRBJ1-5 | NA | TRBD1 | TRBV15
TGTGCCGCCGGATGGCTCGACAATGAGCAGTTCTTC | CAAGWLDNEQFF | TRBJ2-1 | NA | NA | TRBV30
TGTGCCATCAACCGGGAGACCGGGGAGCTGTTTTTT | CAINRETGELFF | TRBJ2-2 | once | NA | TRBV10-3
TGTGCCAGCAGCTCTAGCGGGGGCCTCACAGATACGCAGTATTTT | CASSSSGGLTDTQYF | TRBJ2-3 | once | TRBD2 | TRBV7-9
TGCGCCAGCAGCCAAGACCCCCCGGGGCATGGGTTGTACGAGCAGTACTTC | CASSQDPPGHGLYEQYF | TRBJ2-7 | NA | NA | TRBV4-1
TGTGCCATCAGTGAGTCGGGTAGAACTTTGGGAGGCTACACCTTC | CAISESGRTLGGYTF | TRBJ1-2 | once | NA | TRBV10-3
TGTGCCAGTAGTACCCTGGACAGCTATGGCTACACCTTC | CASSTLDSYGYTF | TRBJ1-2 | once | NA | TRBV19
TGTGCTAGTGGTTTGGGACAGTCAAACAATGAGCAGTTCTTC | CASGLGQSNNEQFF | TRBJ2-1 | once | NA | TRBV12-5
TGTGCCAGCAGGGCCGGGACAGGGAAGGAAGTAAAACTGTTTTTT | CASRAGTGKEVKLFF | TRBJ1-4 | NA | TRBD1 | TRBV7-9
TGTGCCAGCAGGGACTCTGGGGCCAACGTCCTGACTTTC | CASRDSGANVLTF | TRBJ2-6 | NA | NA | TRBV6-5
TGTGCCAGCAGCCAAGATCGGACAGAGAACACCGGGGAGCTGTTTTTT | CASSQDRTENTGELFF | TRBJ2-2 | NA | NA | TRBV4-2
TGTGCCAGCAGTGACAAGGGGTTTAATTCACCCCTCCACTTT | CASSDKGFNSPLHF | TRBJ1-6 | NA | NA | TRBV25-1
TGTGCCAGCAGCCCTTCGGGAGGACAGTCCCGCTCTGGGGCCAACGTCCTGACTTTC | CASSPSGGQSRSGANVLTF | TRBJ2-6 | NA | NA | TRBV7-3
TGCAGTGCTCTACGGGTCTACGAGCAGTACTTC | CSALRVYEQYF | TRBJ2-7 | NA | NA | TRBV20-1
TGTGCCAGCAGTTACCTAGCTGGGGCCAACGTCCTGACTTTC | CASSYLAGANVLTF | TRBJ2-6 | NA | NA | TRBV6-5
TGTGCCAGCAGCTCCACGCTGATGGGGGGCGGGAGGAACACTGAAGCTTTCTTT | CASSSTLMGGGRNTEAFF | TRBJ1-1 | NA | NA | TRBV7-8
TGTGCCTGGAGTGTACTGGGACAGGGGATCCTGCAGTACTTC | CAWSVLGQGILQYF | TRBJ2-7 | NA | TRBD1 | TRBV30
TGTGCCAGCAGTCCCACCGGCCAGGGGGCCCACGAGCAGTACTTC | CASSPTGQGAHEQYF | TRBJ2-7 | NA | TRBD1 | TRBV6-5
TGTGCCAGCAGTTTCCACGAAGACCCTTACTACACCTTC | CASSFHEDPYYTF | TRBJ1-2 | few | NA | TRBV28
TGTGCCAGCAGACCCGGGACAGCCGGGGAGCTGTTTTTT | CASRPGTAGELFF | TRBJ2-2 | NA | TRBD1 | TRBV12-3/TRBV12-4
TGTGCCAGCAGCCTGACTAGCGGGACCTACAATGAGCAGTTCTTC | CASSLTSGTYNEQFF | TRBJ2-1 | NA | TRBD2 | TRBV7-3
TGTGCCAGCAGCCCGGGAGGCAGAGCCATTGCAACTAATGAAAAACTGTTTTTT | CASSPGGRAIATNEKLFF | TRBJ1-4 | NA | NA | TRBV5-6
TGTGCCACAAGGAGGGTGGGGACTAGCGGGCAGGCCCAGTACTTC | CATRRVGTSGQAQYF | TRBJ2-5 | NA | TRBD2 | TRBV2
TGTGCCAGCTCACCAGGTGTGGGGGCTAACTATGGCTACACCTTC | CASSPGVGANYGYTF | TRBJ1-2 | NA | NA | TRBV18
TGTGCCAGCAGGGTAGCAGATTCACCCCTCCACTTT | CASRVADSPLHF | TRBJ1-6 | NA | NA | TRBV7-9
TGTGCCAGCAGCACAGGGGGCGCTGGGGCCAACGTCCTGACTTTC | CASSTGGAGANVLTF | TRBJ2-6 | NA | TRBD1 | TRBV2
TGCAGTGCCCCAGGAAACACTGAAGCTTTCTTT | CSAPGNTEAFF | TRBJ1-1 | NA | NA | TRBV20-1
TGTGCCAGCAGCCGCTCCACAGGGATGGATGAAGCTTTCTTT | CASSRSTGMDEAFF | TRBJ1-1 | NA | NA | TRBV7-2
TGCGCCAGCAGCAGGACTAGCGGGGAGAGCACAGATACGCAGTATTTT | CASSRTSGESTDTQYF | TRBJ2-3 | NA | TRBD2 | TRBV5-1
TGTGCCAGCAGCGTAGGGGTAGCGGGGAATACAGATACGCAGTATTTT | CASSVGVAGNTDTQYF | TRBJ2-3 | NA | TRBD2 | TRBV9
TGTGCCAGCAGCTTACAATCGGGGGGGCAACTCAAGCAGTACTTC | CASSLQSGGQLKQYF | TRBJ2-7 | NA | TRBD2 | TRBV11-2
TGTGCCAGCACCTACGGGACTTTCGGACAGAATGGCTACACCTTC | CASTYGTFGQNGYTF | TRBJ1-2 | NA | NA | TRBV6-6
TGTGCCAGCATCGGTCTCCGGGACTCAGGCTACGAGCAGTACTTC | CASIGLRDSGYEQYF | TRBJ2-7 | NA | NA | TRBV21-1
TGTGCCAGCAGTCGCTTCGGGAAGCCCTACGAGCAGTACTTC | CASSRFGKPYEQYF | TRBJ2-7 | NA | NA | TRBV27
TGTGCCAGTAAGGACACGATGGTGTACAATGAGCAGTTCTTC | CASKDTMVYNEQFF | TRBJ2-1 | once | NA | TRBV19
TGTGCCTGGAGTGTAGTTACAACTAATGAAAAACTGTTTTTT | CAWSVVTTNEKLFF | TRBJ1-4 | NA | NA | TRBV30
TGTGCCATCAGTGAAGGATTTCAGCCCCAGCATTTT | CAISEGFQPQHF | TRBJ1-5 | NA | NA | TRBV10-3
TGTGCCAGCAGTTTAAGGCAGGCTTCCTACAATGAGCAGTTCTTC | CASSLRQASYNEQFF | TRBJ2-1 | NA | NA | TRBV27
TGTGCCAGCAGCCCATCCGGGACAGGGGGCTACAATGAGCAGTTCTTC | CASSPSGTGGYNEQFF | TRBJ2-1 | NA | TRBD1 | TRBV11-3
TGTGCCAGCAGTTTACGGACTGTGGATACGCAGTATTTT | CASSLRTVDTQYF | TRBJ2-3 | once | NA | TRBV12-3/TRBV12-4
TGCGCCAGCAGCCATAGGTTCGGGGACTCCTACGAGCAGTACTTC | CASSHRFGDSYEQYF | TRBJ2-7 | NA | NA | TRBV4-3
TGTGCCAGCAGCTCCCTTGGCGGACAGGCGGGCTACACCTTC | CASSSLGGQAGYTF | TRBJ1-2 | NA | TRBD1 | TRBV28
TGCAGTGCGGGGCCCAACTATGGCTACACCTTC | CSAGPNYGYTF | TRBJ1-2 | NA | NA | TRBV20-1
TGTGCCAGCTCACCATTAGGGCAACGTACTAATGAAAAACTGTTTTTT | CASSPLGQRTNEKLFF | TRBJ1-4 | NA | NA | TRBV18
TGTGCCAGCAGCGTTAAAGGGGAGCTGTTTTTT | CASSVKGELFF | TRBJ2-2 | once | NA | TRBV12-3/TRBV12-4
TGTGCCAGCAGTTACCGAGAGAAGACCGGGGAGCTGTTTTTT | CASSYREKTGELFF | TRBJ2-2 | once | NA | TRBV6-2/TRBV6-3